What follows are 15 T cell receptor beta chains derived from one specimen sequenced in a study of PD-L1 blockade in urothelial cancer. Clones were read by immunoSEQ multiplex PCR, and TCRdb kept only the in-frame ones, dropping some. The sample yields tens of thousands of clones, approximately 81% seen once. The source was PBMCs, collected around atezolizumab (anti-PD-L1) treatment. The source of these receptors is a man in his 70s with urothelial cancer.

This rearrangement joins TRBV19 to TRBJ1-3, with D unclear. Per germline, CDR1 LNHDA and CDR2 SQIVND (reference sequence). V lost 8 bases and J lost 4, with 9 bases in between. This CDR3 comprises 12 residues. The CDR3 loop is CASLSGGNTIYF. CDR3 DNA: TGTGCCAGTTTGTCCGGGGGAAACACCATATATTTT.

The chain couples TRBV5-1 to TRBJ2-5; the match to TRBD1 covers 7 bases. Germline lookup yields CDR1 SGHRS and CDR2 YFSETQ. The V gene end was trimmed by 4 bases and the J gene end by 3 bases; junction bases not matched to a gene: 9. The CDR3 loop spans 15 amino acids. The CDR3 DNA sequence: TGCGCCAGCAGCGAGACAGGGCTTTCAGAAGAGACCCAGTACTTC. Encoded protein: CASSETGLSEETQYF.

The chain joins TRBV30 to TRBJ2-3; tentatively, D is TRBD1 (6 bases). The germline V and J ends were trimmed by 2 bases and 0 bases, with 12 bases remaining between them. CDR3 length: 15 residues. The V gene's germline CDR1 is GTSNPN and CDR2 SVGIG (reference sequence). As DNA, the CDR3 is TGTGCCTGGAGTCTAACCGGGACAAGCACAGATACGCAGTATTTT. This gives the protein CAWSLTGTSTDTQYF.

The chain employs TRBV2 and TRBJ2-2, with D hard to call. Germline V gene lookup returns CDR1 SNHLY and CDR2 FYNNEI. The CDR3 sequence is 13 residues long. CDR3 residues: CVHRENEAGELFF. The CDR3 DNA reads TGTGTTCACCGAGAGAACGAGGCCGGGGAGCTGTTTTTT.

The rearrangement joins TRBV11-3 to TRBJ2-7; a weak D match, TRBD2 (5 bases). The CDR3 sequence is 13 residues long. The V and J ends lost 4 bases and 3 bases respectively, with 10 bases between them. Germline-derived CDR1 and CDR2 are SGHNT and YENEEA. The CDR3 region is CASSSGESYEQYF. The CDR3 DNA follows: TGTGCCAGCAGCTCCGGGGAGAGCTACGAGCAGTACTTC. The entire variable domain, with the rest obtained from reference TRBV11-3 and TRBJ2-7, is as follows: EAGVVQSPRYKIIEKKQPVAFWCNPISGHNTLYWYLQNLGQGPELLIRYENEEAVDDSQLPKDRFSAERLKGVDSTLKIQPAELGDSAVYLCASSSGESYEQYFGPGTRLTVT.

The chain has TRBV25-1 and TRBJ2-1; TRBD2 is a possible D gene (5 bases). Germline lookup yields CDR1 MGHDK and CDR2 SYGVNS. CDR3 length: 15 residues. V lost 1 base to trimming and J lost 8 bases, with 15 bases between them. In DNA, the CDR3 is TGTGCCAGCAGTGAATTTCCCGGTGAGGGCGATGAGCAGTTCTTC. This translates into CASSEFPGEGDEQFF.

The chain links TRBV5-1 to TRBJ1-6; D ambiguous. CDR3 length equals 16 residues. V was pared by 5 bases and J by 6 bases, with 18 bases between. Germline V gene lookup returns CDR1 SGHRS and CDR2 YFSETQ. CDR3 region: CASSLAPDGTNSPLHF. Written as DNA, the CDR3 is TGCGCCAGCAGTCTAGCCCCGGACGGAACTAATTCACCCCTCCACTTT. The whole variable domain, remainder taken from reference TRBV5-1 and TRBJ1-6, is KAGVTQTPRYLIKTRGQQVTLSCSPISGHRSVSWYQQTPGQGLQFLFEYFSETQRNKGNFPGRFSGRQFSNSRSEMNVSTLELGDSALYLCASSLAPDGTNSPLHFGNGTRLTVT.

The V call is TRBV11-3, the J call TRBJ2-1; 7 positions match TRBD1. The germline CDR1 and CDR2 sequences are SGHNT and YENEEA. The CDR3 extends over 13 amino acids. The trim removed 0 bases at V and 12 bases at J, leaving 5 bases unmatched. CDR3 nucleotides: TGTGCCAGCAGCTTAGAGACAGGGATCCGGCAGTTCTTC. Translated, it gives CASSLETGIRQFF.

The chain employs TRBV6-5 and TRBJ2-1; TRBD2 agrees at 12 bases. The CDR3 covers 15 residues. The V and J ends lost 6 bases and 4 bases, in that order; junction bases with no gene match: 4. CDR1 is MNHEY and CDR2 is SVGAGI in the germline V gene. The CDR3: CASSRTSGTYNEQFF. The CDR3 DNA reads TGTGCCAGCAGCCGGACTAGCGGGACATACAATGAGCAGTTCTTC.

This rearrangement joins TRBV5-8 to TRBJ1-4, with TRBD1 matching 7 bases. CDR3 length equals 16 residues. Germline V lookup: CDR1 SGHTS, CDR2 YDEGEE. V lost 4 bases and J lost 0; bases outside the gene matches: 6. CDR3: CASSPGQATTNEKLFF. CDR3 bases: TGTGCCAGCAGCCCCGGACAGGCCACAACTAATGAAAAACTGTTTTTT.

This clone showed up just a few times. This chain uses TRBV11-2 with TRBJ1-1; D remains ambiguous. This CDR3 has 17 residues. Trimming shortened V by 2 bases and J by 1 base, and 17 bases separated the two germline ends. CDR1 and CDR2 from the germline V gene are SGHAT and FQNNGV. The DNA for the CDR3 is TGTGCCAGCAGCTTACTCCGCCTTGACAACCCGAACACTGAAGCTTTCTTT. Encoded protein: CASSLLRLDNPNTEAFF.

This clone was recorded a few times. This rearrangement joins TRBV30 to TRBJ2-1; 11 positions match TRBD2. The CDR3 consists of 12 residues. With 3 bases clipped from V and 8 bases from J, the junction kept 0 bases outside the gene matches. Germline CDR1 and CDR2: GTSNPN and SVGIG (reference sequence). In nucleotides, the CDR3 is TGTGCCTGGAGACTAGCGGGAGATGAGCAGTTCTTC. Its protein product is CAWRLAGDEQFF.

The rearrangement links TRBV29-1 to TRBJ1-1; 10 nucleotides match TRBD1. From germline, CDR1 is SQVTM and CDR2 ANQGSEA. The CDR3 runs 13 residues. With 7 bases clipped from V and 4 bases from J, the junction kept 6 bases outside the gene matches. CDR3 region: CSGRDRGPTEAFF. The DNA for the CDR3 is TGCAGCGGTAGGGACAGGGGCCCCACTGAAGCTTTCTTT.

This rearrangement joins TRBV4-1 to TRBJ2-2; the D is unclear. CDR3 length: 18 amino acids. From germline, CDR1 is MGHRA and CDR2 YSYEKL. V lost 0 bases and J 3 bases, leaving 17 bases between the germline ends. The CDR3 region is CASSQDSTVAGHTGELFF. The CDR3 nucleotides read TGCGCCAGCAGCCAAGATTCCACCGTAGCTGGCCACACCGGGGAGCTGTTTTTT.

The gene calls are TRBV28 and TRBJ2-2; tentatively, D is TRBD2 (5 bases). Germline V gives CDR1 MDHEN, CDR2 SYDVKM. The CDR3 extends over 16 amino acids. With 0 bases removed from V and 2 bases from J, the gap between germline ends came to 10 bases. The CDR3 spells CASSLWGSENTGELFF. CDR3 nucleotide sequence: TGTGCCAGCAGTTTATGGGGGAGTGAAAACACCGGGGAGCTGTTTTTT.